The clone carrying this T cell receptor (beta chain) turned up a few times. Antigen specificity is unknown. The data were taken from a study of post-analysis software for immune sequencing data. Points from the study as a whole: Normalized Chao1 diversity in multiple sclerosis patients fell significantly below that of controls. Relative to controls, patients had five TRBV segments at higher frequency, with TRBV5-6, TRBV5-1 and TRBV20-1 among these.

Unique molecular identifiers were carried by the TCR beta cDNA libraries. TCRdb processed the PCR reads anew with MiXCR; each CDR3 protein has one entry. Here the sample spans about half a million distinct CDR3 sequences, approximately 46% being singletons. Trimming removed 6 bases from V and 5 bases from J, with 8 bases in between. Germline V gene lookup returns CDR1 DFQATT and CDR2 SNEGSKA (reference sequence). CDR3 length equals 11 residues. The TCR was taken from a girl between 5 and 17 years old with multiple sclerosis. Sequencing was done on a sample of blood. V and J are TRBV20-1 and TRBJ2-1; D is unclear. The CDR3 loop is CSAPFDNEQFF. CDR3 DNA sequence: TGCAGTGCGCCTTTTGACAATGAGCAGTTCTTC.